These T cell receptor beta chains were read from a single sample in a study of shared clonotypes between healthy human individuals. The repertoire was sequenced with immunoSEQ multiplex PCR; TCRdb's copy has only in-frame clones and lacks some. The sample includes around 750,000 clones, about 74% of them seen just once. The sample taken for sequencing was memory CD4+ T cells sorted from blood. These receptor sequences come from a young woman in good health. Both conserved end residues are part of each CDR3. The order of the fields is J gene, D gene, clone size, CDR3 length, V gene, CDR3 DNA, CDR3 protein. D genes are given only for firm matches. Clone size appears in some rows only: once, few, many, or a class for an expanded clone.

TRBJ1-5,TRBD1,-,14,TRBV2,TGTGCCAGCAGGGACAGGGTAAATTATCAGCCCCAGCATTTT,CASRDRVNYQPQHF
TRBJ1-5,TRBD1,-,16,TRBV2,TGTGCCAGCAGCCAACAGGGGGCCGGTAGCAATCAGCCCCAGCATTTT,CASSQQGAGSNQPQHF
TRBJ2-5,-,-,15,TRBV27,TGTGCCAGCAGGGTTAAGCAGGGAGAGTGGGAGACCCAGTACTTC,CASRVKQGEWETQYF
TRBJ2-7,TRBD2,many,15,TRBV27,TGTGCCAGCAGTTTATCGGCTAGCGGGAACTACGAGCAGTACTTC,CASSLSASGNYEQYF
TRBJ1-3,TRBD1,-,16,TRBV25-1,TGTGCCAGCAGCCTTGGACAGGGTCTAACCATAGACACCATATATTTT,CASSLGQGLTIDTIYF
TRBJ2-1,-,-,14,TRBV5-1,TGCGCCAGCAGCTTGGTCCACCAGGGTATGGAGCAGTTCTTC,CASSLVHQGMEQFF
TRBJ2-1,TRBD2,-,15,TRBV28,TGTGCCAGCAGTCTTCTAGCGGGAGGGCCATACGAGCAGTTCTTC,CASSLLAGGPYEQFF
TRBJ1-1,-,-,14,TRBV28,TGTGCCAGCAGCTTGGGGGGCTGGAACACTGAAGCTTTCTTT,CASSLGGWNTEAFF
TRBJ2-3,-,-,15,TRBV30,TGTGCCTGGAGTGTACGGCTGACGGGCACAGATACGCAGTATTTT,CAWSVRLTGTDTQYF
TRBJ1-6,-,once,13,TRBV6-5,TGTGCCAGCAGTTTAATGGAGAATTCACCCCTCCACTTT,CASSLMENSPLHF
TRBJ2-6,-,few,15,TRBV7-3,TGTGCCAGCAGCTCAGGTGTCTCTGGGGCCAACGTCCTGACTTTC,CASSSGVSGANVLTF
TRBJ2-2,-,-,16,TRBV28,TGTGCCAGCAGCCAAATCCGACAGACGAACACCGGGGAGCTGTTTTTT,CASSQIRQTNTGELFF
TRBJ2-5,-,once,16,TRBV7-6,TGTGCCAGCAGCTCCCTCGGTCTAGCGACTAAAGAGACCCAGTACTTC,CASSSLGLATKETQYF
TRBJ2-1,-,-,12,TRBV28,TGTGCCAGCAGTTTATTGAGCGATGAGCAGTTCTTC,CASSLLSDEQFF
TRBJ2-5,-,-,15,TRBV5-1,TGCGCCAGCAGCAGAAGCGGGCTAGACCAAGAGACCCAGTACTTC,CASSRSGLDQETQYF
TRBJ1-5,TRBD1,few,16,TRBV16,TGTGCCAGCAGCCAAGCCGACAGGGCCAGCAATCAGCCCCAGCATTTT,CASSQADRASNQPQHF
TRBJ2-4,-,-,16,TRBV19,TGTGCCAGTAGTATAGTGGTGGGAATGCCCAAAAACATTCAGTACTTC,CASSIVVGMPKNIQYF
TRBJ1-2,-,-,15,TRBV6-5,TGTGCCAGCAGTTACTCAGGCAGGCCTAACTATGGCTACACCTTC,CASSYSGRPNYGYTF
TRBJ2-5,TRBD2,-,18,TRBV5-4,TGTGCCAGCAGCTTGGACGGACTAGCGGTCTTCCCGCTCGGGACCCAGTACTTC,CASSLDGLAVFPLGTQYF
TRBJ1-5,TRBD1,-,14,TRBV18,TGTGCCAGCTCTCCAGACAGGGGAAGGCAGCCCCAGCATTTT,CASSPDRGRQPQHF
TRBJ2-1,-,-,15,TRBV7-3,TGTGCCAGCAGCTTAATCAGGGTTCCTTACAATGAGCAGTTCTTC,CASSLIRVPYNEQFF
TRBJ2-1,-,-,13,TRBV10-2,TGCGCCAGCAGTGACCCCGGTGGGCGTGAGCAGTTCTTC,CASSDPGGREQFF
TRBJ1-4,-,-,17,TRBV23-1,TGCGCCAGCAGTCACACAGCGGGAGGGGAGAGCAATGAAAAACTGTTTTTT,CASSHTAGGESNEKLFF
TRBJ2-3,-,-,14,TRBV2,TGTGCCAGCAGTGATCGGACCTCAGGAGATACGCAGTATTTT,CASSDRTSGDTQYF
TRBJ2-1,TRBD2,-,13,TRBV11-1,TGTGCCAGCAGCGGACTAGCGCACAATGAGCAGTTCTTC,CASSGLAHNEQFF
TRBJ2-7,-,few,13,TRBV2,TGTGCCAGTGCCGGAGACAGACACTACGAGCAGTACTTC,CASAGDRHYEQYF
TRBJ2-1,-,few,15,TRBV5-1,TGCGCCAGCAGCTTGGATAGCGGCAGCTACAATGAGCAGTTCTTC,CASSLDSGSYNEQFF
TRBJ1-5,TRBD1,-,15,TRBV11-2,TGTGCCAGCAGCTTTGACAGGGGCCGAGGTCAGCCCCAGCATTTT,CASSFDRGRGQPQHF
TRBJ2-3,-,-,14,TRBV27,TGTGCCAGCAGTCCGGGACTGCTCACAGATACGCAGTATTTT,CASSPGLLTDTQYF
TRBJ1-1,-,few,15,TRBV2,TGTGCCAGCAGTGATGGGGGGGGAATGAACACTGAAGCTTTCTTT,CASSDGGGMNTEAFF
TRBJ1-1,-,few,13,TRBV28,TGTGCCAGTAGTCGTTGGCGTGGAACTGAAGCTTTCTTT,CASSRWRGTEAFF
TRBJ2-7,TRBD1,-,12,TRBV28,TGTGCCAGCAGATTATTACAGGGGGCCCAGTACTTC,CASRLLQGAQYF
TRBJ2-2,TRBD1,few,15,TRBV11-2,TGTGCCAGCAGCTGGGGACAGGGAGGCGCCGGGGAGCTGTTTTTT,CASSWGQGGAGELFF
TRBJ2-5,TRBD1,-,15,TRBV18,TGTGCCAGCTCACCGGGGACAGGGGGACGGGAGACCCAGTACTTC,CASSPGTGGRETQYF
TRBJ2-7,-,-,13,TRBV19,TGTGCCAGTCAGCGCAGTAGCTCCTACGAGCAGTACTTC,CASQRSSSYEQYF
TRBJ2-1,-,-,14,TRBV27,TGTGCCAGCAGTTTTGGGGGGAGGTACAATGAGCAGTTCTTC,CASSFGGRYNEQFF
TRBJ1-3,-,few,13,TRBV29-1,TGCAGCGCCCTAGTGCCCTCTGGAAACACCATATATTTT,CSALVPSGNTIYF
TRBJ1-5,-,few,15,TRBV18,TGTGCCAGCTCACCACTCGGACAAGACAATCAGCCCCAGCATTTT,CASSPLGQDNQPQHF
TRBJ1-2,-,once,13,TRBV14,TGTGCCAGCAGCCTCACTACTAACTATGGCTACACCTTC,CASSLTTNYGYTF
TRBJ2-4,-,-,16,TRBV27,TGTGCCAGCAGTACATATGATGCGTTAGCCAAAAACATTCAGTACTTC,CASSTYDALAKNIQYF
TRBJ2-7,-,once,16,TRBV4-1,TGCGCCAGCAGCCAAGCATCAGCCGGGACGTACTACGAGCAGTACTTC,CASSQASAGTYYEQYF
TRBJ1-2,-,-,13,TRBV14,TGTGCCAGCAGCCAAGATAGAGACAATGGCTACACCTTC,CASSQDRDNGYTF